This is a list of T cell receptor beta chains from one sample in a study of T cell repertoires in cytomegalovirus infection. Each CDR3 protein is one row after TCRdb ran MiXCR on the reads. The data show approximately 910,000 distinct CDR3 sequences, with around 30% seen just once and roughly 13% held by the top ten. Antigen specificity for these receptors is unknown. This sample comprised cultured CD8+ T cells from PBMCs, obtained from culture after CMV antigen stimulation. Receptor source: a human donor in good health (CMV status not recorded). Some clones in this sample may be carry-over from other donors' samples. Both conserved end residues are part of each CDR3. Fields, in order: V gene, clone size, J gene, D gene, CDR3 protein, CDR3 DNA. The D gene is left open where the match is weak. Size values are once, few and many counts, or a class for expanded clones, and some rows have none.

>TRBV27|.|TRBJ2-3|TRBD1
CASSYTGGLSTDTQYF
TGTGCCAGCAGTTACACAGGGGGCCTAAGCACAGATACGCAGTATTTT
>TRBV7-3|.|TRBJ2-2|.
CASSPLGEDTGELFF
TGTGCCAGCAGCCCCCTTGGGGAAGACACCGGGGAGCTGTTTTTT
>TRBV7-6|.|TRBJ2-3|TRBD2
CASSPGSGGGGDTQYF
TGTGCCAGCAGCCCGGGAAGCGGGGGGGGGGGAGATACGCAGTATTTT
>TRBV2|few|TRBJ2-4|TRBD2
CATFLGGGTKNIQYF
TGTGCCACTTTCCTGGGGGGGGGAACCAAAAACATTCAGTACTTC
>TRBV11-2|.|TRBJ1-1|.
CASSLPPGGLMNTEAFF
TGTGCCAGCAGCTTACCCCCGGGGGGGCTCATGAACACTGAAGCTTTCTTT
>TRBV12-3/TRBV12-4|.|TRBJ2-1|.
CASSWTEYNEQFF
TGTGCCAGCAGTTGGACCGAGTACAATGAGCAGTTCTTC
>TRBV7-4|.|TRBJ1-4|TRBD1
CASRSPGGDEKLFF
TGTGCCAGCAGGTCACCAGGGGGGGATGAAAAACTGTTTTTT
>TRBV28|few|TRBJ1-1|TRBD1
CASSTPGQGANGKIGDEAFF
TGTGCCAGCAGCACTCCGGGACAGGGGGCGAACGGCAAAATAGGGGATGAAGCTTTCTTT
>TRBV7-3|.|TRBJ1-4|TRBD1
CASSPGQGGNEKLFF
TGTGCCAGCAGCCCGGGACAGGGGGGCAATGAAAAACTGTTTTTT
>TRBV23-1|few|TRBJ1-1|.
CASSQLEENTEAFF
TGCGCCAGCAGTCAATTGGAGGAGAACACTGAAGCTTTCTTT
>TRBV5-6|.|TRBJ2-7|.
CASSYGRAGSEQYF
TGTGCCAGCAGCTATGGCAGGGCTGGATCCGAGCAGTACTTC
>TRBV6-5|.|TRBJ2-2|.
CAGRPPNTGELFF
TGTGCCGGCAGGCCACCCAACACCGGGGAGCTGTTTTTT
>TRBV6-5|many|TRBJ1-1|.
CASRKGDTEAFF
TGTGCCAGCAGAAAAGGGGACACTGAAGCTTTCTTT
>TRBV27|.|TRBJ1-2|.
CASSGDKAVNYGYTF
TGTGCCAGCAGTGGTGACAAGGCCGTTAACTATGGCTACACCTTT
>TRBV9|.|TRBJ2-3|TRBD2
CASSVPSGGVRDTQYF
TGTGCCAGCAGCGTCCCGAGCGGGGGAGTTAGGGATACGCAGTATTTT
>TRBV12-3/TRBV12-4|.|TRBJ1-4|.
CASRRGTNEKLFF
TGTGCCAGCCGAAGGGGGACTAATGAAAAACTGTTTTTT